This TCR beta chain was sequenced during a study of blood T cell repertoires in COVID-19. On the study more broadly: The cDNA or gDNA used as material had been derived from T cells, B-cell-depleted T cells, or PBMCs.

Trimming took off 12 bases at V and 1 base at J, with 11 bases between the two ends. CDR1 and CDR2 from the germline V gene are KGHDR and SFDVKD. The CDR3 totals 13 residues. How the authors handled the data: The assay estimated nucleated cells by amplifying reference gene primers. The protocol was immunoSEQ multiplex PCR, while the TCRdb copy is restricted to in-frame clones and leaves out a portion. That table is the source of V, J and clone size, and D and trimming were worked out from the DNA. This sample has approximately 240,000 clones, with approximately 90% found just once. This clone was picked up a small number of times.

The chain has TRBV24-1 and TRBJ2-2; TRBD2 might be the D (5 bases). The receptor was derived from a woman between 18 and 29 years old who had recovered from COVID-19. The sample comprised peripheral blood. The CDR3 spells CAAREGNTGELFF. For the CDR3, the DNA is TGTGCCGCTAGAGAGGGGAACACCGGGGAGCTGTTTTTT.